Listed below are T cell receptor beta chains from one sample, sequenced in a study of cytomegalovirus exposure and HLA in healthy donors. Sequencing used immunoSEQ multiplex PCR; TCRdb keeps in-frame clones, though not all of them. The sample has approximately 92,000 clones; approximately 71% are singletons. Sequenced: PBMCs. The receptors were sampled from a man aged 50-60 years in good health and CMV-seronegative. Each CDR3 is given with its conserved first and last residue. Fields, in order: clone size, D gene, V gene, CDR3 protein. A D gene is named only where the DNA matches it firmly. Clone sizes are given selectively: once, few, many, or a class where the clone is expanded.

size: .; D: .; V: TRBV6-1; CDR3: CAMGRDGTDTQYF
size: few; D: .; V: TRBV27; CDR3: CASRRTIFSNEKLFF
size: .; D: .; V: TRBV18; CDR3: CASSPPVNSLNTEAFF
size: .; D: .; V: TRBV4-1; CDR3: CASSHQTPFGWTNEKLFF
size: .; D: TRBD1; V: TRBV7-9; CDR3: CASSPRSGGNYGYTF
size: .; D: TRBD1; V: TRBV29-1; CDR3: CSVESGGSGNTIYF
size: .; D: .; V: TRBV21-1; CDR3: CASSKGTHGQGYSGANVLTF
size: .; D: .; V: TRBV5-1; CDR3: CASSLDYTTDTQYF
size: few; D: .; V: TRBV6-5; CDR3: CASGSRYNSPLHF
size: .; D: TRBD2; V: TRBV29-1; CDR3: CSVSSGAQETQYF
size: .; D: TRBD2; V: TRBV4-1; CDR3: CASSQVTGGMGYEQYF
size: .; D: TRBD2; V: TRBV9; CDR3: CASSVGTSGSGANVLTF
size: .; D: .; V: TRBV7-9; CDR3: CASSQRGGNTEAFF
size: .; D: .; V: TRBV6-5; CDR3: CASSYALGELDYEQYF
size: few; D: TRBD1; V: TRBV19; CDR3: CASSKGQGGNQPQHF
size: .; D: .; V: TRBV6-4; CDR3: CASSDSGEQYF
size: .; D: .; V: TRBV7-2; CDR3: CASSLARSLADTQYF
size: few; D: .; V: TRBV30; CDR3: CAWSVNGLWNTEAFF
size: .; D: .; V: TRBV5-1; CDR3: CASSFGGRNQPQHF
size: .; D: .; V: TRBV6-1; CDR3: CASSEGSWGDEGYTF
size: few; D: .; V: TRBV5-1; CDR3: CASSSPPYTGELFF
size: .; D: TRBD1; V: TRBV18; CDR3: CASSPSFGRGTYEQYF
size: .; D: TRBD2; V: TRBV11-2; CDR3: CASSLARLAGNNEQFF
size: .; D: .; V: TRBV7-6; CDR3: CASSLDPPGSGNTIYF
size: few; D: TRBD2; V: TRBV10-3; CDR3: CASYSSGSGGAEDEQFF
size: once; D: TRBD2; V: TRBV10-3; CDR3: CAISGLAGGGETQYF
size: .; D: .; V: TRBV19; CDR3: CASSIYSLGDTGELFF
size: .; D: TRBD1; V: TRBV30; CDR3: CAWSVGDRDSNQPQHF